The clone carrying this T cell receptor beta chain occurred a few times. Its specificity is unknown. The record originates from a study of spatial heterogeneity in lung cancer. Study at large: An average of more than ten raw reads was observed per unique TCR and UMI combination. Findings and limits, study-wide: At tumor resection, ubiquitous expanded TCRs were detected in blood more often than later.

TCRdb re-called the 5' RACE reads with MiXCR, one entry per CDR3 protein. The table includes more than 75,000 distinct CDR3 sequences, over 9.5% detected once. Indicated time point: sample taken at primary tumor resection. Sequencing was performed on whole RNA extracted from tumor and nontumor lung tissue, or from frozen PBMC, and the material was left unsorted. The approximately 79 donors had untreated early-stage non-small cell lung cancer. CDR1 is MNHNS and CDR2 is SASEGT in the germline V gene. The trim removed 6 bases at V and 5 bases at J, leaving 6 bases unmatched. This CDR3 comprises 13 residues.

This sample comprised PBMCs, obtained at surgery. This sequence joins TRBV6-1 and TRBJ1-1; 7 bases are a match to TRBD1. The sequence came from a male donor with early-stage non-small cell lung cancer. Written as DNA, the CDR3 is TGTGCCAGCAGAAACGACAGGGCAACTGAAGCTTTCTTT. Residues: CASRNDRATEAFF.